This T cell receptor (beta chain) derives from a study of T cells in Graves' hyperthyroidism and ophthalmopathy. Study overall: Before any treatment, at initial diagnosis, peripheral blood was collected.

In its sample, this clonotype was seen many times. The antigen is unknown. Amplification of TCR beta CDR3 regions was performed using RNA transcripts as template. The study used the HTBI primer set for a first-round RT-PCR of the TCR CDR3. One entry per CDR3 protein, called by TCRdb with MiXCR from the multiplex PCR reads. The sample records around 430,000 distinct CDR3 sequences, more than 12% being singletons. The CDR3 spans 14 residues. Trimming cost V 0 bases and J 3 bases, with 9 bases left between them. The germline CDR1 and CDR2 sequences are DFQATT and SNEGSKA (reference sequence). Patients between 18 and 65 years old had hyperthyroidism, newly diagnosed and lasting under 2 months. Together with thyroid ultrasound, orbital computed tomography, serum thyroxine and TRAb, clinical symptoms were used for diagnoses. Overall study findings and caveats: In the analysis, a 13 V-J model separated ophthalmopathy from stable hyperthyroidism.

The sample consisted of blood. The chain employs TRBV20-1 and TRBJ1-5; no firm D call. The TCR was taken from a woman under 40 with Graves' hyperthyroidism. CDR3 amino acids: CSAREMGYNQPQHF. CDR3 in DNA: TGCAGTGCTAGAGAGATGGGATACAATCAGCCCCAGCATTTT.